The 31 T cell receptor beta chains given below trace back to one sample, sequenced in a study of OX40 agonist ivuxolimab in advanced cancers. Assay: immunoSEQ multiplex PCR; the TCRdb copy retains only in-frame clones and omits some. The data contain tens of thousands of clones, 85% to 90% of them singletons. The sample was CD4+ or CD8+ T cells sorted from blood, taken in a trial of the OX40 agonist ivuxolimab. These receptors originate from an adult with an advanced solid tumor such as melanoma, head and neck, liver or kidney cancer.

This chain uses TRBV6-5 with TRBJ1-5, with D perhaps matching TRBD1 (5 bases). The germline V gene encodes CDR1 MNHEY and CDR2 SVGAGI. The V gene lost 4 bases and the J gene lost 3 bases, with 7 bases spanning the gap. This CDR3 comprises 13 residues. CDR3 nucleotides: TGTGCCAGCAGTTGGGGGAACAATCAGCCCCAGCATTTT. It codes for CASSWGNNQPQHF.

The chain combines TRBV7-9 with TRBJ2-7; D is unclear. V was shortened by 2 bases and J by 7 bases, with 15 bases between the two germline ends. Germline CDR1 SEHNR, CDR2 FQNEAQ (reference sequence). The CDR3 runs to 14 residues. CDR3 nucleotide sequence: TGTGCCAGCAGCTTAATTGAGCAGCCTGGGGAGCAGTACTTC. Protein product: CASSLIEQPGEQYF.

The V and J genes are TRBV7-9 and TRBJ1-4; 7 positions match TRBD1. This CDR3 spans 14 amino acids. Losses at the gene ends were 0 bases for V and 10 bases for J; bases not matched to a gene: 5. Germline V gene lookup returns CDR1 SEHNR and CDR2 FQNEAQ (reference sequence). The CDR3: CASSLATGFRKLFF. The CDR3 bases are TGTGCCAGCAGCTTAGCGACAGGGTTTCGAAAACTGTTTTTT.

V is TRBV29-1 and J is TRBJ2-7, with 7 bases lining up with TRBD1. Per the germline V gene, CDR1 is SQVTM and CDR2 is ANQGSEA. Trimming took 5 bases from V and 3 from J; bases not matched to a gene: 10. CDR3 length equals 14 residues. The DNA for the CDR3 is TGCAGCGTTATAACAAGGGACAGAAACTACGAGCAGTACTTC. Translating gives CSVITRDRNYEQYF.

The chain has TRBV6-5 and TRBJ1-1; TRBD1 might be the D (6 bases). The V gene lost 0 bases and the J gene lost 1 base, with 12 bases spanning the gap. Germline values: CDR1 MNHEY, CDR2 SVGAGI. This CDR3 comprises 16 residues. This CDR3 is CASSYSSGVGNTEAFF. The CDR3 coding sequence is TGTGCCAGCAGTTACTCGTCAGGGGTGGGGAACACTGAAGCTTTCTTT.

V and J are TRBV4-3 and TRBJ2-5; D not certain. Germline CDR1 and CDR2: LGHNA and YSLEER. The CDR3 covers 16 residues. The ends were cut back, 1 base at V and 0 bases at J, with 12 bases in the middle. The CDR3, as DNA: TGCGCCAGCAGCCAAGGTTTGGTTGGCTACCAAGAGACCCAGTACTTC. Residues: CASSQGLVGYQETQYF.

The chain couples TRBV7-9 to TRBJ1-6, with 10 bases that match TRBD1. V shed 4 bases and J 5 bases; nucleotides not matched to a gene: 5. The CDR3 is 16 residues long. The germline CDR1 and CDR2 sequences are SEHNR and FQNEAQ (reference sequence). CDR3: CASSSDRGFHNSPLHF. Written as DNA, the CDR3 is TGTGCCAGCAGCTCGGACAGGGGGTTTCATAATTCACCCCTCCACTTT.

The V call is TRBV7-9, the J call TRBJ2-7, with D perhaps matching TRBD1 (6 bases). V was shortened by 5 bases and J by 0 bases, with 17 bases between the two germline ends. From germline, CDR1 is SEHNR and CDR2 FQNEAQ (reference sequence). This CDR3 has 16 residues. CDR3 amino acids: CASSPPAGVPSYEQYF. The CDR3 DNA reads TGTGCCAGCAGCCCTCCAGCAGGGGTCCCCTCCTACGAGCAGTACTTC.

The chain couples TRBV9 to TRBJ1-5; D unresolved. CDR1 and CDR2 (germline): SGDLS, YYNGEE. The CDR3 spans 15 residues. V was cut by 3 bases and J by 4 bases, with 14 bases left in between. The DNA of the CDR3 is TGTGCCAGCAGCGAAGAAGGAGGTTTAAATCAGCCCCAGCATTTT. Protein sequence: CASSEEGGLNQPQHF.

J is TRBJ2-5 and V is TRBV11-1; tentative D call: TRBD2 (5 bases). The CDR3 runs 15 residues. Trimming removed 4 bases at V and 2 bases at J, with 14 bases between. Germline assignment: CDR1 SGHAT and CDR2 FQDESV (reference sequence). The CDR3 nucleotides are TGTGCCAGCAGCTCCGACTATTCCTTGCAAGAGACCCAGTACTTC. Amino acid sequence: CASSSDYSLQETQYF. The full variable domain, its missing parts supplied by reference TRBV11-1 and TRBJ2-5, is EAEVAQSPRYKITEKSQAVAFWCDPISGHATLYWYRQILGQGPELLVQFQDESVVDDSQLPKDRFSAERLKGVDSTLKIQPAELGDSAMYLCASSSDYSLQETQYFGPGTRLLVL.

This clone was seen a single time. This chain links TRBV12-5 with TRBJ2-5, with D perhaps matching TRBD1 (5 bases). V was cut by 1 base and J by 5 bases, with 17 bases left in between. There are 16 residues in the CDR3. Germline loops: CDR1 LGHNT, CDR2 FRNRAP. The DNA for the CDR3 is TGTGCTAGTGGTTTGGATAAGGGGCCGATTGGGGAGACCCAGTACTTC. This codes for CASGLDKGPIGETQYF.

The J gene is TRBJ1-2, the V gene TRBV19; D call uncertain. Germline V lookup: CDR1 LNHDA, CDR2 SQIVND (reference sequence). The CDR3 contains 15 residues. V was trimmed by 6 bases and J by 5 bases, leaving 19 bases between them. In nucleotides, the CDR3 is TGTGCCAGTAGGTTAGGAATAACGTCGATTTATGGCTACACCTTC. Its protein is CASRLGITSIYGYTF.

V is TRBV30 and J is TRBJ2-7, with 8 positions matching TRBD1. The CDR3 consists of 15 residues. CDR1 and CDR2 (germline): GTSNPN, SVGIG (reference sequence). V trimming: 3 bases; J trimming: 2 bases; junction bases outside the gene matches: 9. CDR3 region: CAWSLKTGVPYEQYF. CDR3 nucleotide sequence: TGTGCCTGGAGCCTAAAGACAGGGGTACCCTACGAGCAGTACTTC.

This clone has only one observation. The rearrangement uses TRBV30 and TRBJ2-1; possibly TRBD2 for D (7 bases). Trimming shortened V by 3 bases and J by 6 bases, and 24 bases separated the two germline ends. This CDR3 region has 17 residues. Per germline, CDR1 GTSNPN and CDR2 SVGIG (reference sequence). Written as DNA, the CDR3 is TGTGCCTGGAGACGGGGAGGATGGGGGGGCCCAGGCAATGAGCAGTTCTTC. As protein: CAWRRGGWGGPGNEQFF.

The J gene is TRBJ2-3, the V gene TRBV7-9, with 10 bases fitting TRBD2. V was pared by 4 bases and J by 6 bases, with 10 bases of the junction left unmatched. Germline-derived CDR1 and CDR2 are SEHNR and FQNEAQ (reference sequence). This CDR3 region has 16 residues. The CDR3 coding sequence is TGTGCCAGCAGCTCCCTCAGCGGGAGGGCCATCGATACGCAGTATTTT. This encodes CASSSLSGRAIDTQYF.

The chain's CDR3 is CASSLEWGQGYEQYF. The DNA for the CDR3 is TGCGCCAGCAGCTTGGAATGGGGACAGGGTTACGAGCAGTACTTC. This chain uses TRBV5-1 with TRBJ2-7; 9 nucleotides match TRBD1. CDR1 is SGHRS, CDR2 YFSETQ, per germline. The trim removed 0 bases at V and 4 bases at J, leaving 5 bases unmatched. CDR3 length equals 15 residues.

This chain joins TRBV9 and TRBJ1-3; no definite D call. Germline CDR1 reads SGDLS; CDR2 reads YYNGEE. The CDR3 is 15 amino acids. The V gene lost 5 bases and the J gene lost 0 bases, with 12 bases spanning the gap. CDR3 sequence (DNA): TGTGCCAGCAGTGAAGACGGGTACTCTGGAAACACCATATATTTT. This sequence encodes CASSEDGYSGNTIYF.

Here the CDR3 DNA reads TGTGCCAGCAGTGAACGGGAGGATCTAGGCGGACGGGACACAGATACGCAGTATTTT. Protein: CASSEREDLGGRDTDTQYF. The V and J genes are TRBV2 and TRBJ2-3, with TRBD2 matching over 7 bases. CDR3 length equals 19 residues. V lost 2 bases and J lost 2; bases outside the gene matches: 16. Germline-derived CDR1 and CDR2 are SNHLY and FYNNEI.

The chain carries TRBV27 and TRBJ2-1; D uncertain. V was clipped by 2 bases and J by 4 bases, with 6 bases between them. The CDR3 runs 13 residues. CDR1 MNHEY and CDR2 SMNVEV come from the germline V gene (reference sequence). Written as DNA, the CDR3 is TGTGCCAGCAGTTTAGGGGATTACAATGAGCAGTTCTTC. Translation gives CASSLGDYNEQFF.

V gene TRBV7-9 combines with J gene TRBJ2-7; D possibly matches TRBD1 or TRBD2 (6 bases each). CDR1 and CDR2 from the germline V gene are SEHNR and FQNEAQ (reference sequence). The CDR3 consists of 16 residues. V dropped 7 bases and J dropped 2 bases, with 21 bases sitting between them. DNA for the CDR3: TGTGCCAGCACCCTTACCGGGGGCCTTTCCACCTACGAGCAGTACTTC. This codes for CASTLTGGLSTYEQYF.

This clone was recorded only once. The genes are TRBV9 and TRBJ1-1; 10 bases agree with TRBD1. CDR3 length: 16 residues. The trim removed 3 bases at V and 5 bases at J, leaving 10 bases unmatched. Germline CDR1 SGDLS, CDR2 YYNGEE. In nucleotides, the CDR3 is TGTGCCAGCAGCGACAGCCGGGACAGGGGTCGTACTGAAGCTTTCTTT. Protein sequence: CASSDSRDRGRTEAFF.

This chain connects TRBV29-1 to TRBJ2-7, with no clear D. V was shortened by 4 bases and J by 0 bases, with 4 bases between the two germline ends. Looked up from germline, CDR1 is SQVTM and CDR2 is ANQGSEA. This CDR3 is 11 amino acids long. This chain's CDR3 is CSVGDSYEQYF. CDR3 DNA sequence: TGCAGCGTTGGGGACTCCTACGAGCAGTACTTC.

The V gene is TRBV7-9, the J gene TRBJ2-3; D is unclear. V was shortened by 3 bases and J by 3 bases, with 4 bases between the two germline ends. Per the germline V gene, CDR1 is SEHNR and CDR2 is FQNEAQ (reference sequence). The CDR3 totals 12 residues. CDR3 sequence reads: CASSFLTDTQYF. CDR3 nucleotide sequence: TGTGCCAGCAGCTTTTTGACAGATACGCAGTATTTT.

The rearrangement uses TRBV6-1 and TRBJ2-7, with TRBD1 as a possible D gene (5 bases). Germline V gene data show CDR1 as MNHNS and CDR2 as SASEGT. This CDR3 has 14 residues. The germline V and J ends were trimmed by 5 bases and 3 bases, with 14 bases remaining between them. CDR3 bases: TGTGCCAGCAGTTGGGGCCCTAGGGACTACGAGCAGTACTTC. As protein: CASSWGPRDYEQYF.

The chain carries TRBV12-5 and TRBJ1-1; 7 bases agree with TRBD1. Germline values: CDR1 LGHNT, CDR2 FRNRAP. The V gene end was trimmed by 3 bases and the J gene end by 1 base; junction bases not matched to a gene: 11. This CDR3 comprises 17 residues. CDR3 region: CASGFLPRTGENTEAFF. In DNA, the CDR3 is TGTGCTAGTGGTTTTCTGCCCCGGACAGGAGAGAACACTGAAGCTTTCTTT.

J is TRBJ2-7 and V is TRBV7-9, with a tentative D call TRBD2 (5 bases). V lost 5 bases to trimming and J lost 1 base, with 18 bases between them. CDR1 is SEHNR and CDR2 is FQNEAQ in the germline V gene (reference sequence). The CDR3 covers 16 residues. The chain's CDR3 is CASSHTAEGRSYEQYF. The CDR3 DNA sequence: TGTGCCAGCAGCCATACCGCCGAGGGAAGGTCCTACGAGCAGTACTTC. The variable domain in full, completed from reference TRBV7-9 and TRBJ2-7, reads DTGVSQNPRHKITKRGQNVTFRCDPISEHNRLYWYRQTLGQGPEFLTYFQNEAQLEKSRLLSDRFSAERPKGSFSTLEIQRTEQGDSAMYLCASSHTAEGRSYEQYFGPGTRLTVT.

Comments on this clone: At one of its ends the junction is not consistent with the germline gene, which may arise from a read error. This chain links TRBV5-4 with TRBJ1-6; 7 bases agree with TRBD1. The CDR3 spans 16 residues. Germline V gene lookup returns CDR1 SGHNT and CDR2 YYREEE (reference sequence). The DNA for the CDR3 is TGTGCCAGCAGCCCCGGGACAGAGTCCTTTAATTCACCCCTCCACTTT. Protein product: CASSPGTESFNSPLHF.

Remarks on this clone: Germline is not matched at one junction end, which may reflect a read error. The genes are TRBV7-7 and TRBJ1-1; no reliable D call. The V gene's germline CDR1 is SSHAT and CDR2 FNYEAQ (reference sequence). This CDR3 spans 13 amino acids. The CDR3 spells CASSLAGNTEAFF. CDR3 in DNA: TGTGCTAGCAGCTTAGCCGGCAACACTGAAGCTTTCTTT.

The gene calls are TRBV19 and TRBJ2-7; 14 bases fit TRBD2. V dropped 8 bases and J dropped 6; count of bases not matched to a gene: 3. The CDR3 loop spans 13 amino acids. Germline CDR1 is LNHDA and CDR2 is SQIVND (reference sequence). The chain's CDR3 is CASGTSGSGEQYF. The DNA of the CDR3 is TGTGCCAGTGGGACTAGCGGGAGCGGCGAGCAGTACTTC.

The V gene is TRBV7-9, the J gene TRBJ2-7; TRBD1 matches at 8 bases. Germline V lookup: CDR1 SEHNR, CDR2 FQNEAQ (reference sequence). Trimming at V came to 3 bases and at J to 7 bases, leaving 8 bases not matched to a gene. The CDR3 is 14 residues long. In nucleotides, the CDR3 is TGTGCCAGCAGCTTCCAGGGGGCCGGTTTAGAGCAGTACTTC. Translation gives CASSFQGAGLEQYF. Full variable domain (missing parts from reference TRBV7-9 and TRBJ2-7): DTGVSQNPRHKITKRGQNVTFRCDPISEHNRLYWYRQTLGQGPEFLTYFQNEAQLEKSRLLSDRFSAERPKGSFSTLEIQRTEQGDSAMYLCASSFQGAGLEQYFGPGTRLTVT.

The J gene is TRBJ2-2, the V gene TRBV29-1; D is ambiguous. The CDR3 runs to 12 residues. The V end was cut by 4 bases, the J end by 6 bases, with 9 bases between. The V gene's germline CDR1 is SQVTM and CDR2 ANQGSEA. The CDR3, as DNA: TGCAGCGTTGTTCTGGGATCCGGGGAGCTGTTTTTT. This gives the protein CSVVLGSGELFF.